A single sample gave rise to the 21 T cell receptor beta chains below, sequenced in a study of shared clonotypes between healthy human individuals. Profiling relied on immunoSEQ multiplex PCR, and the TCRdb table lists in-frame clones only, not all of them. The sample includes 2 million to 2.5 million clones, almost 96% of them seen just once. Source material: naive CD4+ T cells sorted from blood. Subset given: CD45RA+ positively selected. Every receptor here comes from a man younger than 30 in good health.

This chain uses TRBV5-6 with TRBJ1-2; weak D call: TRBD1 (6 bases). V gave up 0 bases and J gave up 8 bases, with 11 bases separating them. Per the germline V gene, CDR1 is SGHDT and CDR2 is YYEEEE. This CDR3 comprises 13 residues. CDR3 DNA: TGTGCCAGCAGCTTGGGAGGGGGAGCCGGCTACACCTTC. Translated: CASSLGGGAGYTF.

Points on this clone: At the DNA level, this CDR3 is encoded by other sequences in the same sample as well. This chain connects TRBV30 to TRBJ1-2; a possible D gene is TRBD1 (6 bases). This CDR3 spans 12 amino acids. Trimming shortened V by 1 base and J by 7 bases, and 10 bases separated the two germline ends. Per germline, CDR1 GTSNPN and CDR2 SVGIG (reference sequence). The CDR3 spells CAWSGGASGYTF. The CDR3 nucleotides read TGTGCCTGGAGTGGGGGGGCCTCTGGCTACACCTTC.

The chain recombines TRBV5-1 with TRBJ1-4; D remains unclear. V was trimmed by 0 bases and J by 4 bases, leaving 10 bases between them. The germline gives CDR1 SGHRS, CDR2 YFSETQ. The length of the CDR3 is 15 residues. CDR3 bases: TGCGCCAGCAGCTTGGACGGAGTGAGTAATGAAAAACTGTTTTTT. Its translation is CASSLDGVSNEKLFF.

The J gene is TRBJ2-7, the V gene TRBV5-1, with D tentatively TRBD1 (6 bases). CDR1 is SGHRS, CDR2 YFSETQ, per germline. The V end lost 0 bases, the J end lost 5 bases, and 9 bases lay between the germline ends. The CDR3 has 13 amino acids. CDR3 DNA: TGCGCCAGCAGCTTGGGGACAGTGAACGAGCAGTACTTC. Translation: CASSLGTVNEQYF.

The rearrangement joins TRBV11-2 to TRBJ1-3; D not certain. Germline V gene lookup returns CDR1 SGHAT and CDR2 FQNNGV. V was trimmed by 3 bases and J by 0 bases, leaving 12 bases between them. This CDR3 has 16 amino acids. The CDR3 region is CASSFPRSTSGNTIYF. The CDR3, as DNA: TGTGCCAGCAGCTTTCCCAGGAGTACCTCTGGAAACACCATATATTTT. Full variable domain (missing parts from reference TRBV11-2 and TRBJ1-3): EAGVAQSPRYKIIEKRQSVAFWCNPISGHATLYWYQQILGQGPKLLIQFQNNGVVDDSQLPKDRFSAERLKGVDSTLKIQPAKLEDSAVYLCASSFPRSTSGNTIYFGEGSWLTVV.

The rearrangement links TRBV7-2 to TRBJ2-1; 7 bases align to TRBD1. Germline V gene data show CDR1 as SGHTA and CDR2 as FQGNSA. The CDR3 runs 15 residues. V was pared by 7 bases and J by 4 bases, with 10 bases of the junction left unmatched. CDR3 sequence: CASNLEDRLYNEQFF. CDR3 nucleotides: TGTGCCAGCAACTTGGAGGACAGGCTGTACAATGAGCAGTTCTTC.

The chain couples TRBV6-1 to TRBJ2-1; 9 bases line up with TRBD2. In germline, CDR1 is MNHNS, CDR2 SASEGT. V dropped 6 bases and J dropped 8; count of bases not matched to a gene: 14. The CDR3 is 16 residues long. CDR3 amino acids: CASSESWRGGTDEQFF. The CDR3 bases are TGTGCCAGCAGCGAATCCTGGCGGGGGGGTACGGATGAGCAGTTCTTC.

V gene TRBV29-1 combines with J gene TRBJ2-7; maybe TRBD1 (7 bases). V lost 4 bases, J lost 0 bases, and 13 bases lay in between. The CDR3 length is 14 residues. Germline V CDR1 and CDR2: SQVTM, ANQGSEA. For the CDR3, the DNA is TGCAGCGTTGTACCAGGGGGACTCTCCTACGAGCAGTACTTC. Protein sequence: CSVVPGGLSYEQYF.

The rearrangement joins TRBV19 to TRBJ1-5, with a tentative D call TRBD1 (6 bases). Germline V lookup: CDR1 LNHDA, CDR2 SQIVND (reference sequence). The V and J ends lost 5 bases and 3 bases respectively, with 14 bases between them. CDR3 length: 15 amino acids. The CDR3 nucleotides read TGTGCCAGTAGTGCAAATACAGGGTACAATCAGCCCCAGCATTTT. Protein sequence: CASSANTGYNQPQHF.

Note on this clone: Different DNA sequences within this sample yield the same CDR3. The chain joins TRBV5-1 to TRBJ2-7; no clear D gene. The V and J ends lost 3 bases and 0 bases respectively, with 10 bases between them. This CDR3 comprises 14 residues. The germline CDR1 and CDR2 sequences are SGHRS and YFSETQ. CDR3 coding DNA: TGCGCCAGCAGCTCAGACGGCAGCTCCTACGAGCAGTACTTC. This encodes CASSSDGSSYEQYF.

J is TRBJ2-3 and V is TRBV6-1; TRBD2 matches 11 bases. Germline CDR1 and CDR2: MNHNS and SASEGT. The V and J ends lost 3 bases and 6 bases, in that order; junction bases with no gene match: 8. This CDR3 contains 16 residues. CDR3 sequence reads: CASSDWSSGRWDTQYF. CDR3 nucleotide sequence: TGTGCCAGCAGTGACTGGTCTAGCGGGAGGTGGGATACGCAGTATTTT.

The chain recombines TRBV6-6 with TRBJ1-4; no definite D call. Germline CDR1 reads MNHNY; CDR2 reads SVGAGI (reference sequence). V lost 6 bases to trimming and J lost 8 bases, with 13 bases between them. This CDR3 contains 13 residues. The CDR3 sequence is CASRASGKEKLFF. The CDR3 DNA sequence: TGTGCCAGCAGAGCCTCCGGGAAGGAAAAACTGTTTTTT.

The chain is built from TRBV2 and TRBJ1-6; D is unresolved. The CDR3 covers 15 residues. Deletions cut 7 bases from V and 0 bases from J, with 10 bases between. CDR1 and CDR2 from the germline V gene are SNHLY and FYNNEI. CDR3 coding DNA: TGTGCCAGCACCAGGTCCAGCTCCTATAATTCACCCCTCCACTTT. Protein: CASTRSSSYNSPLHF.

This rearrangement joins TRBV19 to TRBJ1-5; D is perhaps TRBD1 (6 bases). The V end was cut by 1 base, the J end by 7 bases, with 20 bases between. The CDR3 is 17 residues long. CDR1 and CDR2 from the germline V gene are LNHDA and SQIVND (reference sequence). This chain's CDR3 is CASSIARSQGKGQPQHF. The CDR3 coding sequence is TGTGCCAGTAGTATAGCCCGCTCACAGGGTAAGGGGCAGCCCCAGCATTTT.

The chain carries TRBV7-8 and TRBJ2-2; D call uncertain. Germline V gene lookup returns CDR1 SGHVS and CDR2 FQNEAQ. The CDR3 has 14 amino acids. V gave up 5 bases and J gave up 2 bases, with 9 bases separating them. The CDR3 spells CASSRIRNTGELFF. The CDR3 DNA follows: TGTGCCAGCAGCCGTATAAGAAACACCGGGGAGCTGTTTTTT.

The chain has TRBV11-2 and TRBJ2-7, with 8 positions matching TRBD1. The length of the CDR3 is 14 residues. The ends lost 5 bases at V and 11 bases at J; junction bases unmatched: 14. Germline V CDR1 and CDR2: SGHAT, FQNNGV. CDR3 sequence (DNA): TGTGCCAGCAGCCTACCTGGGACAGGCTTCCGAGAGTACTTC. As protein: CASSLPGTGFREYF.

The chain is built from TRBV9 and TRBJ1-2, with D maybe TRBD1 (6 bases). Trimming took 1 base from V and 7 from J, leaving 20 bases between them. The germline V gene has CDR1 SGDLS and CDR2 YYNGEE. The CDR3 loop spans 16 amino acids. CDR3 sequence reads: CASSVSTRAGAGGYTF. The DNA of the CDR3 is TGTGCCAGCAGCGTATCAACTAGAGCGGGGGCTGGTGGCTACACCTTC. Using reference TRBV9 and TRBJ1-2 for the parts outside the CDR3, the full variable domain is DSGVTQTPKHLITATGQRVTLRCSPRSGDLSVYWYQQSLDQGLQFLIQYYNGEERAKGNILERFSAQQFPDLHSELNLSSLELGDSALYFCASSVSTRAGAGGYTFGSGTRLTVV.

J is TRBJ1-2 and V is TRBV4-1; TRBD1 might be the D (5 bases). The V gene lost 4 bases and the J gene lost 8 bases, with 20 bases spanning the gap. In germline, CDR1 is MGHRA, CDR2 YSYEKL. The CDR3 runs to 15 residues. The CDR3: CASSPGIGGAGGYTF. The CDR3 region has the DNA TGCGCCAGCAGCCCAGGAATAGGAGGGGCAGGAGGCTACACCTTC.

The V and J genes are TRBV6-6 and TRBJ1-5; D perhaps matches TRBD1 (5 bases). With 7 bases removed from V and 4 bases from J, the gap between germline ends came to 14 bases. Germline-derived CDR1 and CDR2 are MNHNY and SVGAGI (reference sequence). The CDR3 loop spans 14 amino acids. CDR3 nucleotides: TGTGCCAGCACCCCGGACACCCCTAATCAGCCCCAGCATTTT. Residues: CASTPDTPNQPQHF.

This chain links TRBV7-9 with TRBJ2-7; 11 positions match TRBD2. The CDR3 extends over 19 amino acids. CDR1 is SEHNR and CDR2 is FQNEAQ in the germline V gene (reference sequence). Trimming took 3 bases from V and 4 from J; bases not matched to a gene: 17. The CDR3 nucleotides read TGTGCCAGCAGCTTGATTGGGTCTAGCGGGGGGTTGCTTAATTACGAGCAGTACTTC. Its translation: CASSLIGSSGGLLNYEQYF. The full variable domain, with the rest looked up from reference TRBV7-9 and TRBJ2-7, is DTGVSQNPRHKITKRGQNVTFRCDPISEHNRLYWYRQTLGQGPEFLTYFQNEAQLEKSRLLSDRFSAERPKGSFSTLEIQRTEQGDSAMYLCASSLIGSSGGLLNYEQYFGPGTRLTVT.

This CDR3 reads CASSQDGGASYEQYF. The CDR3 region has the DNA TGTGCCAGCAGCCAAGACGGGGGGGCCTCCTACGAGCAGTACTTC. The chain joins TRBV4-2 to TRBJ2-7; 8 bases fit TRBD2. V shed 0 bases and J 0 bases; nucleotides not matched to a gene: 1. CDR1 and CDR2 (germline): LGHNA, YNFKEQ. CDR3 length: 15 amino acids.